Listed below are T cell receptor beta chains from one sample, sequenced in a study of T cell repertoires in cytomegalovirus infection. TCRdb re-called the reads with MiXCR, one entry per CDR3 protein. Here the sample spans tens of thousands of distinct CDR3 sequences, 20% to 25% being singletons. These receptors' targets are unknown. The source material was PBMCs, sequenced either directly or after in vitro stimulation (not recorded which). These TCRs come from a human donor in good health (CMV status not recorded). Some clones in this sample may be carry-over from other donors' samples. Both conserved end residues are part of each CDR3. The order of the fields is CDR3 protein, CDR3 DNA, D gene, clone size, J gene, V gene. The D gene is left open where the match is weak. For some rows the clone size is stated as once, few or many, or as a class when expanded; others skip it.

CDR3aa: CSARTTGSGFSQHF; CDR3nt: TGCAGTGCTAGGACTACAGGGTCGGGTTTCTCTCAGCATTTT; d_gene: .; abundance: many; j_gene: TRBJ1-5; v_gene: TRBV20-1
CDR3aa: CASSPYGYEQYF; CDR3nt: TGTGCCAGCAGCCCTTATGGCTACGAGCAGTACTTC; d_gene: .; abundance: .; j_gene: TRBJ2-7; v_gene: TRBV14
CDR3aa: CATSEHRRGSGETQYF; CDR3nt: TGTGCCACCAGTGAGCACCGCAGGGGGAGTGGGGAGACCCAGTACTTC; d_gene: TRBD1; abundance: few; j_gene: TRBJ2-5; v_gene: TRBV24-1
CDR3aa: CACSTSGRITDTQYF; CDR3nt: TGTGCCTGTTCGACTAGCGGGAGGATCACAGATACGCAGTATTTT; d_gene: TRBD2; abundance: many; j_gene: TRBJ2-3; v_gene: TRBV7-2
CDR3aa: CASSPDRGGTEAFF; CDR3nt: TGTGCCAGCAGCCCCGACAGGGGGGGCACTGAAGCTTTCTTT; d_gene: TRBD1; abundance: many; j_gene: TRBJ1-1; v_gene: TRBV7-2
CDR3aa: CASSLATSGYTDTQYF; CDR3nt: TGTGCCAGCAGCTTGGCGACTAGCGGATACACAGATACGCAGTATTTT; d_gene: TRBD2; abundance: .; j_gene: TRBJ2-3; v_gene: TRBV5-5
CDR3aa: CASSRRTGTNEQFF; CDR3nt: TGCGCCAGCAGCCGCCGGACAGGGACGAATGAGCAGTTCTTC; d_gene: TRBD1; abundance: many; j_gene: TRBJ2-1; v_gene: TRBV4-1
CDR3aa: CASSPGASGYEQYF; CDR3nt: TGTGCCAGCAGCCCCGGGGCTAGCGGCTACGAGCAGTACTTC; d_gene: TRBD2; abundance: few; j_gene: TRBJ2-7; v_gene: TRBV7-8
CDR3aa: CASSQEGPYGLDTQYF; CDR3nt: TGTGCCAGCAGCCAAGAGGGACCCTACGGACTAGATACGCAGTATTTT; d_gene: .; abundance: many; j_gene: TRBJ2-3; v_gene: TRBV4-2
CDR3aa: CASSPTWGANTGELFF; CDR3nt: TGTGCCAGCAGTCCCACTTGGGGGGCGAACACCGGGGAGCTGTTTTTT; d_gene: .; abundance: many; j_gene: TRBJ2-2; v_gene: TRBV28
CDR3aa: CASSFYGNSPLHF; CDR3nt: TGTGCCAGCAGTTTTTATGGCAATTCACCCCTCCACTTT; d_gene: .; abundance: .; j_gene: TRBJ1-6; v_gene: TRBV6-6
CDR3aa: CASSPSLHYNEQFF; CDR3nt: TGTGCCAGCAGCCCTTCGCTCCACTACAATGAGCAGTTCTTC; d_gene: .; abundance: many; j_gene: TRBJ2-1; v_gene: TRBV7-9
CDR3aa: CARPGYNEQFF; CDR3nt: TGCGCCAGACCCGGCTACAATGAGCAGTTCTTC; d_gene: .; abundance: many; j_gene: TRBJ2-1; v_gene: TRBV10-1
CDR3aa: CASSEERGRGKPGDGYTF; CDR3nt: TGTGCCAGCAGTGAAGAAAGGGGGCGTGGTAAACCGGGCGATGGCTACACCTTC; d_gene: TRBD1; abundance: medium-sized; j_gene: TRBJ1-2; v_gene: TRBV6-1
CDR3aa: CASSFRLAGGPEETQYF; CDR3nt: TGTGCCAGCAGCTTTCGATTAGCGGGAGGGCCGGAGGAGACCCAGTACTTC; d_gene: TRBD2; abundance: .; j_gene: TRBJ2-5; v_gene: TRBV5-4
CDR3aa: CASSPSGYGYTF; CDR3nt: TGTGCCAGCAGCCCCAGTGGATATGGCTACACCTTC; d_gene: .; abundance: .; j_gene: TRBJ1-2; v_gene: TRBV7-2
CDR3aa: CASSEDRGTDTQYF; CDR3nt: TGTGCCAGCAGTGAGGACAGGGGCACAGATACGCAGTATTTT; d_gene: TRBD1; abundance: few; j_gene: TRBJ2-3; v_gene: TRBV2
CDR3aa: CASSLVGTGLADTQYF; CDR3nt: TGTGCCAGCAGCTTAGTGGGGACAGGGTTAGCAGATACGCAGTATTTT; d_gene: TRBD1; abundance: many; j_gene: TRBJ2-3; v_gene: TRBV7-2
CDR3aa: CASSLDPTSGASETQYF; CDR3nt: TGTGCCAGCAGCTTAGATCCGACTAGCGGGGCGTCAGAGACCCAGTACTTC; d_gene: TRBD2; abundance: .; j_gene: TRBJ2-5; v_gene: TRBV11-2
CDR3aa: CASSDRWEEQYF; CDR3nt: TGCGCCAGCAGTGACAGGTGGGAAGAGCAGTACTTC; d_gene: .; abundance: .; j_gene: TRBJ2-7; v_gene: TRBV10-2
CDR3aa: CASRETAPGTGELFF; CDR3nt: TGTGCCAGCAGGGAGACGGCTCCTGGAACCGGGGAGCTGTTTTTT; d_gene: .; abundance: many; j_gene: TRBJ2-2; v_gene: TRBV7-2
CDR3aa: CASSRPGQGTGPITDTQYF; CDR3nt: TGTGCCAGCAGCCGACCCGGACAGGGGACCGGCCCCATCACAGATACGCAGTATTTT; d_gene: TRBD1; abundance: .; j_gene: TRBJ2-3; v_gene: TRBV7-2
CDR3aa: CASSQDKTARPGELFF; CDR3nt: TGTGCCAGCAGCCAAGATAAAACAGCCCGGCCCGGGGAGCTGTTTTTT; d_gene: .; abundance: few; j_gene: TRBJ2-2; v_gene: TRBV14
CDR3aa: CASSVYRGLGSGNTIYF; CDR3nt: TGTGCCAGCAGCGTCTACAGGGGGCTCGGGTCTGGAAACACCATATATTTT; d_gene: TRBD1; abundance: once; j_gene: TRBJ1-3; v_gene: TRBV13
CDR3aa: CASSVAFPEPYNEQFF; CDR3nt: TGTGCCAGCAGCGTAGCGTTCCCGGAACCCTACAATGAGCAGTTCTTC; d_gene: .; abundance: .; j_gene: TRBJ2-1; v_gene: TRBV9
CDR3aa: CASSTLTSGNTIYF; CDR3nt: TGTGCCAGCAGCACTCTTACCTCTGGAAACACCATATATTTT; d_gene: .; abundance: many; j_gene: TRBJ1-3; v_gene: TRBV6-1
CDR3aa: CASSLGGGWADTDTQYF; CDR3nt: TGTGCCAGCAGCTTGGGGGGGGGATGGGCCGACACAGATACGCAGTATTTT; d_gene: TRBD2; abundance: .; j_gene: TRBJ2-3; v_gene: TRBV11-2
CDR3aa: CASSCERTGTYEQYF; CDR3nt: TGTGCCAGCAGCTGTGAGCGGACGGGAACCTACGAGCAGTACTTC; d_gene: .; abundance: few; j_gene: TRBJ2-7; v_gene: TRBV11-3
CDR3aa: CASSIWQGSTDTQYF; CDR3nt: TGTGCCAGTAGTATTTGGCAGGGGAGCACAGATACGCAGTATTTT; d_gene: .; abundance: few; j_gene: TRBJ2-3; v_gene: TRBV19
CDR3aa: CASSATGGNEPQHF; CDR3nt: TGTGCCAGCAGTGCTACAGGGGGCAATGAGCCCCAGCATTTT; d_gene: TRBD1; abundance: few; j_gene: TRBJ1-5; v_gene: TRBV6-1
CDR3aa: CATNGLDQPQHF; CDR3nt: TGTGCCACAAACGGTCTAGACCAGCCCCAGCATTTT; d_gene: .; abundance: many; j_gene: TRBJ1-5; v_gene: TRBV19
CDR3aa: CASSSPGGSNTGELFF; CDR3nt: TGTGCCAGCAGCTCCCCGGGCGGATCGAACACCGGGGAGCTGTTTTTT; d_gene: .; abundance: .; j_gene: TRBJ2-2; v_gene: TRBV7-9
CDR3aa: CASSNPGGDEQYF; CDR3nt: TGTGCCAGCAGTAACCCAGGGGGCGACGAGCAGTACTTC; d_gene: TRBD1; abundance: few; j_gene: TRBJ2-7; v_gene: TRBV6-6
CDR3aa: CASSPPGATNEKLFF; CDR3nt: TGTGCCAGCAGCCCCCCCGGGGCAACTAATGAAAAACTGTTTTTT; d_gene: .; abundance: few; j_gene: TRBJ1-4; v_gene: TRBV4-2
CDR3aa: CSASRSGSTGELFF; CDR3nt: TGCAGTGCTAGTCGATCAGGTTCCACCGGGGAGCTGTTTTTT; d_gene: .; abundance: few; j_gene: TRBJ2-2; v_gene: TRBV20-1
CDR3aa: CASSVDRIGYTF; CDR3nt: TGTGCCAGCAGTGTAGACAGGATTGGCTACACCTTC; d_gene: .; abundance: many; j_gene: TRBJ1-2; v_gene: TRBV12-3/TRBV12-4
CDR3aa: CASSLGPQENTEAFF; CDR3nt: TGTGCCAGCAGCTTAGGACCCCAGGAGAACACTGAAGCTTTCTTT; d_gene: .; abundance: few; j_gene: TRBJ1-1; v_gene: TRBV7-6
CDR3aa: CASSTGPEVDTQYF; CDR3nt: TGTGCCAGTAGTACCGGACCCGAGGTGGATACGCAGTATTTT; d_gene: .; abundance: many; j_gene: TRBJ2-3; v_gene: TRBV19
CDR3aa: CASGTSGSYEQFF; CDR3nt: TGTGCCAGCGGGACTAGCGGGAGCTATGAGCAGTTCTTC; d_gene: TRBD2; abundance: many; j_gene: TRBJ2-1; v_gene: TRBV6-1
CDR3aa: CASSPRAGGRSGETQYF; CDR3nt: TGTGCCAGCAGCCCTCGAGCGGGAGGTAGGAGTGGAGAGACCCAGTACTTC; d_gene: TRBD2; abundance: .; j_gene: TRBJ2-5; v_gene: TRBV9
CDR3aa: CASSYVGGPYEQYF; CDR3nt: TGTGCCAGCAGTTACGTGGGGGGCCCCTACGAGCAGTACTTC; d_gene: .; abundance: few; j_gene: TRBJ2-7; v_gene: TRBV6-6
CDR3aa: CASSQGLAGDEQYF; CDR3nt: TGCGCCAGCAGCCAAGGCCTAGCGGGGGACGAGCAGTACTTC; d_gene: TRBD2; abundance: few; j_gene: TRBJ2-7; v_gene: TRBV4-1
CDR3aa: CASSLMSGWEQFF; CDR3nt: TGTGCCAGCAGCTTAATGAGCGGATGGGAGCAGTTCTTC; d_gene: .; abundance: .; j_gene: TRBJ2-1; v_gene: TRBV7-2